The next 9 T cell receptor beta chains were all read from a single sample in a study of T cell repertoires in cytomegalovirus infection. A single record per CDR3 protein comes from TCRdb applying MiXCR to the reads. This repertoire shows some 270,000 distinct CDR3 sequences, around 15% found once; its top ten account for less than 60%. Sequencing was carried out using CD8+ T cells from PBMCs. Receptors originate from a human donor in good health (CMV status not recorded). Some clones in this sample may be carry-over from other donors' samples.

The CDR3 coding sequence is TGTGCCAGCAGCCAAGGTTCGATGTACCCGTTTTTT. As protein: CASSQGSMYPFF. The chain has TRBV3-1 and TRBJ1-4; D ambiguous. V lost 1 base and J lost 16, with 13 bases in between. CDR1 is LGHDT, CDR2 YNNKEL, per germline (reference sequence). The CDR3 is 12 amino acids. Full variable domain (outside the CDR3, taken from reference TRBV3-1 and TRBJ1-4): DTAVSQTPKYLVTQMGNDKSIKCEQNLGHDTMYWYKQDSKKFLKIMFSYNNKELIINETVPNRFSPKSPDKAHLNLHINSLELGDSAVYFCASSQGSMYPFFGSGTQLSVL.

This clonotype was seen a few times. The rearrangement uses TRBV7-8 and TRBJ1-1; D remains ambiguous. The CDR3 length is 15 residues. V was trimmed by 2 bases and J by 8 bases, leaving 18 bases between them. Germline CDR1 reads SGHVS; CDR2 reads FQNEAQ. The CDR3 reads CASSLSTRTAEEAFF. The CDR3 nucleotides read TGTGCCAGCAGCTTATCTACGAGGACGGCCGAGGAAGCTTTCTTT.

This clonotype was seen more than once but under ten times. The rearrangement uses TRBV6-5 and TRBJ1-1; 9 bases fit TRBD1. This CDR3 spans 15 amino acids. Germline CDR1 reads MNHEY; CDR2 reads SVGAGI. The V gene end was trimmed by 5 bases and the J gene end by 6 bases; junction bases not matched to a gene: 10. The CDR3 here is CASSNRDRVNAEAFF. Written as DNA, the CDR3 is TGTGCCAGCAGTAACCGGGACAGGGTTAACGCTGAAGCTTTCTTT.

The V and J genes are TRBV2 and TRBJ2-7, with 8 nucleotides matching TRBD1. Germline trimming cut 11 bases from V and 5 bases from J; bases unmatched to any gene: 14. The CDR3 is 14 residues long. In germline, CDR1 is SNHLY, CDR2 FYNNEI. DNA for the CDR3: TGTGCCGGACAGGGCCGAAGTAATCGGCACGAGCAGTACTTC. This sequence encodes CAGQGRSNRHEQYF.

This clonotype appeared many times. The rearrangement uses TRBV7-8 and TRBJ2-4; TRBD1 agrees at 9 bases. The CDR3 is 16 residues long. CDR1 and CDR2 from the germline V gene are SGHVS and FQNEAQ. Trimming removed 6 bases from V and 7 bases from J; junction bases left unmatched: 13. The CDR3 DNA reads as TGTGCCAGCAGTTCCCACCGGGACAGGGAGGAGAACATTCAGTACTTC. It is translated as CASSSHRDREENIQYF.

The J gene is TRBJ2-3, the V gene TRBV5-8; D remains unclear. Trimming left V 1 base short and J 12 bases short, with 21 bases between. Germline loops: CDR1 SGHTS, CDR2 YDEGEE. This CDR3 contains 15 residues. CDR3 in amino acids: CASSLFGFHPPVQYF. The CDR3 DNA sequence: TGTGCCAGCAGCTTGTTCGGCTTCCATCCCCCCGTCCAGTATTTT.

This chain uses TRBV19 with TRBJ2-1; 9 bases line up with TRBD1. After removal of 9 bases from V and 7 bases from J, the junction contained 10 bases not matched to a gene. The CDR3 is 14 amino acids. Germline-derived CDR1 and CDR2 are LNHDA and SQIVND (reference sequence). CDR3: CASRDGTGRNEQFF. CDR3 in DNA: TGTGCCAGCCGAGACGGGACAGGGAGGAATGAGCAGTTCTTC. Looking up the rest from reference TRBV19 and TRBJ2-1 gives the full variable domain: DGGITQSPKYLFRKEGQNVTLSCEQNLNHDAMYWYRQDPGQGLRLIYYSQIVNDFQKGDIAEGYSVSREKKESFPLTVTSAQKNPTAFYLCASRDGTGRNEQFFGPGTRLTVL.

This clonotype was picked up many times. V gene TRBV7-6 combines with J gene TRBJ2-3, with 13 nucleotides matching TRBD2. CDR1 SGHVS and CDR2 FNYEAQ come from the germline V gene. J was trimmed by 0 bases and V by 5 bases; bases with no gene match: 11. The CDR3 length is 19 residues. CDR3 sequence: CASSPHQGLAGPSTDTQYF. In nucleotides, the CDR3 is TGTGCCAGCAGCCCCCATCAGGGACTAGCGGGGCCTAGCACAGATACGCAGTATTTT.

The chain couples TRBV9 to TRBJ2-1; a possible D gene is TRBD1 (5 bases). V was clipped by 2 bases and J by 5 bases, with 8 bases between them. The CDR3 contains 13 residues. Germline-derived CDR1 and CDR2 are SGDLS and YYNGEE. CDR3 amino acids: CASSVGANNEQFF. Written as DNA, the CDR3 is TGTGCCAGCAGCGTTGGGGCTAACAATGAGCAGTTCTTC.